This T cell receptor beta chain stems from a study of radiotherapy plus CTLA-4 blockade in lung cancer. Some clones are missing from TCRdb's copy, which holds only in-frame ones; the method was immunoSEQ multiplex PCR. The table includes more than 95,000 clones, roughly 74% detected once. V was cut by 3 bases and J by 0 bases, with 9 bases left in between. The CDR3 has 15 residues. Germline lookup yields CDR1 KGHSH and CDR2 LQKENI. The receptor was isolated from a human donor with non-small cell lung cancer who had a partial response to radiotherapy plus ipilimumab. Some clones in this sample may be carry-over from other donors' samples. This rearrangement joins TRBV18 to TRBJ1-5, with D possibly TRBD1 on 6 matching bases. The sample here was peripheral blood, taken from a patient treated with radiotherapy plus ipilimumab. The CDR3 sequence: CASSPGAISNQPQHF. The CDR3 DNA sequence: TGTGCCAGCTCACCGGGGGCTATTAGCAATCAGCCCCAGCATTTT.